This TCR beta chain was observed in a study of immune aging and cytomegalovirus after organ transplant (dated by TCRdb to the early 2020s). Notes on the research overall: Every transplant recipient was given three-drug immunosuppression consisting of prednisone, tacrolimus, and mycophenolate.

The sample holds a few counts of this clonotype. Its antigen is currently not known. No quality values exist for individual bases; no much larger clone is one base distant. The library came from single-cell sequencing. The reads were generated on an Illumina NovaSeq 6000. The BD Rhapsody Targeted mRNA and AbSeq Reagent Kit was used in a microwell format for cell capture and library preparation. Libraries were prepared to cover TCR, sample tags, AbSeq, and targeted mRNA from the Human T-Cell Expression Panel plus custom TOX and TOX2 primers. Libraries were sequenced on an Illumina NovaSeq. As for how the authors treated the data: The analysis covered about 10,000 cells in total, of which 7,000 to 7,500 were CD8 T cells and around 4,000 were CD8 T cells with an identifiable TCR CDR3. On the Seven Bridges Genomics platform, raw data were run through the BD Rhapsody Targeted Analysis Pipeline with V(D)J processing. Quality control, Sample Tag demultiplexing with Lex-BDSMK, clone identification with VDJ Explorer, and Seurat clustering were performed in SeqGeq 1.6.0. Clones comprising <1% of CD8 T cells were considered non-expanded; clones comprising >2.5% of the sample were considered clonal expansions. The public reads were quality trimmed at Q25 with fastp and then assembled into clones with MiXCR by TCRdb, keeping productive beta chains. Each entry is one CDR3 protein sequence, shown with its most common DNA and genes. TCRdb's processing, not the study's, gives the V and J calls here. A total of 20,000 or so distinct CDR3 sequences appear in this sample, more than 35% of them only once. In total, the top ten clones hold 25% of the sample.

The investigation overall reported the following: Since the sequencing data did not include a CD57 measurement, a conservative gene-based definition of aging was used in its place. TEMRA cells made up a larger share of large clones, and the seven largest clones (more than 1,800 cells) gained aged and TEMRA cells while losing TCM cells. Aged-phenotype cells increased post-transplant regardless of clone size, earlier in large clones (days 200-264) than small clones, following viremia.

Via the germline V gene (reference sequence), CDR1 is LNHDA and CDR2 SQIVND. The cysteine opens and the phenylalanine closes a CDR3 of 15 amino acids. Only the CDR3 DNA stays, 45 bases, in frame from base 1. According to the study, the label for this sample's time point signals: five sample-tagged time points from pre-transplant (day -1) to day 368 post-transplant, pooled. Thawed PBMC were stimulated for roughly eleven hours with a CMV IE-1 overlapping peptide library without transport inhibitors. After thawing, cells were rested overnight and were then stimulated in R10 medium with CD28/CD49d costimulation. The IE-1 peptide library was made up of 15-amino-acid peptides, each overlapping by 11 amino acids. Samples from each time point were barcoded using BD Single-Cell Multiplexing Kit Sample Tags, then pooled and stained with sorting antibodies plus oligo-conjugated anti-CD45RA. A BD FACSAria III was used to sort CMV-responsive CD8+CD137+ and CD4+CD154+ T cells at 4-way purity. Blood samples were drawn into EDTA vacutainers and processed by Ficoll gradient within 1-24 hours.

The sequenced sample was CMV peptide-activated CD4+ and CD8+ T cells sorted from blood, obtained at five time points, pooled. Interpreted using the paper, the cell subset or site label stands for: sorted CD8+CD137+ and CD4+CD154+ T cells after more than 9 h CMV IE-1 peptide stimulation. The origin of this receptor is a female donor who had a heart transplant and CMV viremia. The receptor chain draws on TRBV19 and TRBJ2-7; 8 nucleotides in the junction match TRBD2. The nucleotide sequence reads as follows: TGTGCTAGTGGTATTGGGAGCGGGAGCTCCTACGAGCAGTACTTC. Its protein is CASGIGSGSSYEQYF.